Each of the 28 T cell receptor beta chains below was sequenced from the same sample in a study of T cells in tuberculosis. The table came from immunoSEQ multiplex PCR; TCRdb's copy has only in-frame clones and leaves some out. In the table there are 30,000 to 40,000 clones, roughly 97% of which are singletons. The sample consisted of PBMCs. Receptors originate from a donor under 30 with latent tuberculosis or without tuberculosis infection.

The chain joins TRBV19 to TRBJ2-7; tentatively, D is TRBD1 (6 bases). CDR3 length: 14 amino acids. Germline values: CDR1 LNHDA, CDR2 SQIVND (reference sequence). Trimming removed 3 bases at V and 5 bases at J, with 14 bases between. The chain's CDR3 is CASSIPTGLHEQYF. The CDR3 DNA is TGTGCCAGTAGTATCCCGACAGGTTTGCACGAGCAGTACTTC.

The rearrangement links TRBV5-4 to TRBJ2-1; TRBD1 aligns across 9 bases. The CDR3 covers 14 residues. Looked up from germline, CDR1 is SGHNT and CDR2 is YYREEE (reference sequence). J was trimmed by 5 bases and V by 4 bases; bases with no gene match: 4. In DNA, the CDR3 is TGTGCCAGCAGCCTTAGACAGGGGGACAATGAGCAGTTCTTC. This translates into CASSLRQGDNEQFF.

This rearrangement joins TRBV7-3 to TRBJ1-1, with TRBD1 matching over 9 bases. The CDR3 spans 14 residues. Losses at the gene ends were 3 bases for V and 3 bases for J; bases not matched to a gene: 2. Per the germline V gene, CDR1 is SGHTA and CDR2 is FQGTGA. This CDR3 reads CASSFTGGHTEAFF. CDR3 DNA: TGTGCCAGCAGCTTTACAGGGGGCCACACTGAAGCTTTCTTT.

The chain combines TRBV14 with TRBJ2-7; tentative D call: TRBD1 (6 bases). The germline V gene has CDR1 SGHDN and CDR2 FVKESK. V was cut by 4 bases and J by 2 bases, with 6 bases left in between. The CDR3 extends over 12 amino acids. This CDR3 is CASSRQAYEQYF. CDR3 in DNA: TGTGCCAGCAGCCGACAGGCCTACGAGCAGTACTTC. The variable domain in full, completed from reference TRBV14 and TRBJ2-7, reads EAGVTQFPSHSVIEKGQTVTLRCDPISGHDNLYWYRRVMGKEIKFLLHFVKESKQDESGMPNNRFLAERTGGTYSTLKVQPAELEDSGVYFCASSRQAYEQYFGPGTRLTVT.

V gene TRBV7-8 combines with J gene TRBJ2-7; a weak D match, TRBD1 (6 bases). CDR1 and CDR2 (germline): SGHVS, FQNEAQ. The V end was cut by 4 bases, the J end by 6 bases, with 19 bases between. The CDR3 is 15 residues long. This CDR3 reads CASSSPQGVSSEQYF. The CDR3 DNA reads TGTGCCAGCAGCTCGCCACAGGGAGTTTCATCCGAGCAGTACTTC. The full variable domain, in which reference TRBV7-8 and TRBJ2-7 provide the parts outside the CDR3, is GAGVSQSPRYKVAKRGQDVALRCDPISGHVSLFWYQQALGQGPEFLTYFQNEAQLDKSGLPSDRFFAERPEGSVSTLKIQRTQQEDSAVYLCASSSPQGVSSEQYFGPGTRLTVT.

As DNA, the CDR3 is TGTGCCAGCACTAAACAGGGGGGCAATGAGCAGTTCTTC. Translation: CASTKQGGNEQFF. This chain connects TRBV2 to TRBJ2-1, with TRBD1 identical over 8 bases. CDR3 size: 13 residues. V shed 7 bases, J shed 6 bases, and the junction held 5 bases outside the gene matches. Germline V gene sequence: CDR1 SNHLY, CDR2 FYNNEI.

The chain joins TRBV5-1 to TRBJ2-2, with 7 bases lining up with TRBD1. V shed 6 bases, J shed 0 bases, and the junction held 5 bases outside the gene matches. Germline V gives CDR1 SGHRS, CDR2 YFSETQ. The CDR3 has 15 amino acids. The CDR3 DNA sequence: TGCGCCAGCACCTCCGGGACAGCGAACACCGGGGAGCTGTTTTTT. Amino acid sequence: CASTSGTANTGELFF.

The V and J genes are TRBV25-1 and TRBJ1-1; 12 bases agree with TRBD1. CDR3 size: 16 residues. Germline V CDR1 and CDR2: MGHDK, SYGVNS. V shed 4 bases and J 4 bases; nucleotides not matched to a gene: 7. The CDR3, as DNA: TGTGCCAGCAGTGCCGGGACAGGGGGCTTTGGCACTGAAGCTTTCTTT. Translation: CASSAGTGGFGTEAFF. Full variable domain (rest looked up from reference TRBV25-1 and TRBJ1-1): EADIYQTPRYLVIGTGKKITLECSQTMGHDKMYWYQQDPGMELHLIHYSYGVNSTEKGDLSSESTVSRIRTEHFPLTLESARPSHTSQYLCASSAGTGGFGTEAFFGQGTRLTVV.

The chain links TRBV18 to TRBJ2-1, with 11 bases identical to TRBD1. With V trimmed by 4 bases and J by 5 bases, 7 bases remained unmatched. CDR1 KGHSH and CDR2 LQKENI come from the germline V gene. There are 16 residues in the CDR3. The CDR3 DNA sequence: TGTGCCAGCTCACAGACGGGACAGGGGGTTAACAATGAGCAGTTCTTC. Its translation is CASSQTGQGVNNEQFF. The whole variable domain, filled in from reference TRBV18 and TRBJ2-1, reads NAGVMQNPRHLVRRRGQEARLRCSPMKGHSHVYWYRQLPEEGLKFMVYLQKENIIDESGMPKERFSAEFPKEGPSILRIQQVVRGDSAAYFCASSQTGQGVNNEQFFGPGTRLTVL.

The J gene is TRBJ1-1, the V gene TRBV2; D is unresolved. This CDR3 region has 14 residues. The germline V and J ends were trimmed by 3 bases and 4 bases, with 12 bases remaining between them. Germline V gene sequence: CDR1 SNHLY, CDR2 FYNNEI. DNA for the CDR3: TGTGCCAGCAGTGATCTGTGGGGAGGCACTGAAGCTTTCTTT. Its protein is CASSDLWGGTEAFF.

V and J are TRBV7-8 and TRBJ2-7; no clear D gene. Germline CDR1 SGHVS, CDR2 FQNEAQ. With 3 bases removed from V and 3 bases from J, the gap between germline ends came to 9 bases. The CDR3 totals 13 residues. Here the CDR3 DNA reads TGTGCCAGCAGCTTTGCGGTGGGCTACGAGCAGTACTTC. It encodes CASSFAVGYEQYF.

The chain couples TRBV4-1 to TRBJ2-5; a possible D gene is TRBD1 (6 bases). In germline, CDR1 is MGHRA, CDR2 YSYEKL. The CDR3 consists of 14 residues. Trimming removed 0 bases from V and 7 bases from J, with 12 bases in between. The CDR3 spells CASSQEQGLGTQYF. CDR3 sequence (DNA): TGCGCCAGCAGCCAAGAACAGGGCCTTGGGACCCAGTACTTC.

A few counts support this clone. J is TRBJ1-5 and V is TRBV28; 7 bases are a match to TRBD1. Germline CDR1 and CDR2: MDHEN and SYDVKM. The V segment lost 6 bases and the J segment 3 bases; nucleotides outside the gene matches: 11. This CDR3 has 16 amino acids. For the CDR3, the DNA is TGTGCCAGCAGCGTTTTCAGGACAGGCTTCAATCAGCCCCAGCATTTT. The encoded protein is CASSVFRTGFNQPQHF.

This chain uses TRBV2 with TRBJ2-3; 8 nucleotides align to TRBD1. Germline CDR1 reads SNHLY; CDR2 reads FYNNEI. The CDR3 contains 17 residues. Losses at the gene ends were 6 bases for V and 3 bases for J; bases not matched to a gene: 14. The CDR3 nucleotides read TGTGCCAGCAGGGCGGTTGTTGGGCAGGGGGCTACAGATACGCAGTATTTT. This encodes CASRAVVGQGATDTQYF.

The gene calls are TRBV18 and TRBJ1-4; D may be TRBD1 (5 bases). Germline CDR1 reads KGHSH; CDR2 reads LQKENI. The V end was cut by 3 bases, the J end by 3 bases, with 17 bases between. The CDR3 runs to 17 residues. The CDR3 region has the DNA TGTGCCAGCTCACCGAACCTGCCAGGGATGTCTAATGAAAAACTGTTTTTT. This codes for CASSPNLPGMSNEKLFF.

The CDR3 spells CAISESNRRAGGLDQPQHF. Written as DNA, the CDR3 is TGTGCCATCAGTGAGTCGAATCGACGGGCAGGGGGCTTGGATCAGCCCCAGCATTTT. The J gene is TRBJ1-5, the V gene TRBV10-3; 8 nucleotides agree with TRBD1. CDR1 ENHRY and CDR2 SYGVKD come from the germline V gene. The CDR3 length is 19 residues. The ends lost 0 bases at V and 5 bases at J; junction bases unmatched: 15.

The chain links TRBV15 to TRBJ2-1, with D possibly TRBD2 on 6 matching bases. The V end lost 1 base, the J end lost 7 bases, and 17 bases lay between the germline ends. The CDR3 extends over 16 amino acids. The germline CDR1 and CDR2 sequences are LNHNV and YYDKDF (reference sequence). This chain's CDR3 is CATSRVGVRGMNEQFF. DNA for the CDR3: TGTGCCACCAGCAGAGTGGGGGTGCGGGGAATGAATGAGCAGTTCTTC.

This chain uses TRBV13 with TRBJ1-2; D remains unclear. The CDR3 consists of 14 residues. V dropped 5 bases and J dropped 8 bases, with 18 bases sitting between them. The V gene's germline CDR1 is PRHDT and CDR2 FYEKMQ (reference sequence). This CDR3 reads CASSPPRHRVGYTF. DNA of the CDR3: TGTGCCAGCAGCCCCCCCCGCCACCGGGTCGGCTACACCTTC.

The chain has TRBV10-3 and TRBJ1-5; a possible D gene is TRBD1 (6 bases). The CDR3 sequence is 13 residues long. V was cut by 2 bases and J by 6 bases, with 8 bases left in between. The germline gives CDR1 ENHRY, CDR2 SYGVKD. CDR3 sequence (DNA): TGTGCCATCAGTGAGCAGGGGAGTCAGCCCCAGCATTTT. This encodes CAISEQGSQPQHF.

This chain links TRBV20-1 with TRBJ1-1; D is unclear. The V gene's germline CDR1 is DFQATT and CDR2 SNEGSKA (reference sequence). The CDR3 has 11 residues. V gave up 3 bases and J gave up 0 bases, with 2 bases separating them. The CDR3 nucleotides read TGCAGTGCTAGTATGAACACTGAAGCTTTCTTT. Encoded protein: CSASMNTEAFF.

The chain has TRBV9 and TRBJ2-7; tentative D call: TRBD2 (6 bases). CDR1 is SGDLS and CDR2 is YYNGEE in the germline V gene. The V end lost 0 bases, the J end lost 3 bases, and 13 bases lay between the germline ends. The CDR3 consists of 15 residues. The DNA for the CDR3 is TGTGCCAGCAGCGTAGGCTCGGGGGTCCTCTACGAGCAGTACTTC. Protein sequence: CASSVGSGVLYEQYF.

The chain has TRBV19 and TRBJ2-3, with 8 bases fitting TRBD2. With V trimmed by 5 bases and J by 1 base, 2 bases remained unmatched. There are 14 residues in the CDR3. Germline V gene data show CDR1 as LNHDA and CDR2 as SQIVND (reference sequence). CDR3 sequence (DNA): TGTGCCAGTAGTTCACTAGCGGGCACAGATACGCAGTATTTT. It translates to CASSSLAGTDTQYF.

The J gene is TRBJ2-7, the V gene TRBV11-1; tentatively, D is TRBD1 (6 bases). Germline assignment: CDR1 SGHAT and CDR2 FQDESV (reference sequence). V dropped 5 bases and J dropped 0 bases, with 14 bases sitting between them. CDR3 length equals 15 residues. The CDR3 DNA is TGTGCCAGCAGCCCCAGGACGGACAGCTCCTACGAGCAGTACTTC. This translates into CASSPRTDSSYEQYF.

V gene TRBV5-1 combines with J gene TRBJ2-3, with 9 bases matching TRBD2. Germline CDR1 reads SGHRS; CDR2 reads YFSETQ. CDR3 length: 16 amino acids. V was clipped by 3 bases and J by 3 bases; unmatched bases: 8. The DNA of the CDR3 is TGCGCCAGCAGCTCCTGGGGGCTAGCGGGGACAGATACGCAGTATTTT. Residues: CASSSWGLAGTDTQYF.

The chain is built from TRBV2 and TRBJ1-2; D possibly corresponds to TRBD1 (6 bases). Trimming took off 0 bases at V and 5 bases at J, with 19 bases between the two ends. The CDR3 runs to 17 residues. Germline V gene data show CDR1 as SNHLY and CDR2 as FYNNEI. The CDR3 spells CASSEARSQGPQYGYTF. As DNA, the CDR3 is TGTGCCAGCAGTGAAGCGAGGTCCCAGGGGCCCCAATATGGCTACACCTTC.

This chain uses TRBV9 with TRBJ2-4, with 10 bases that match TRBD1. This CDR3 comprises 15 residues. J gave up 8 bases and V 3 bases, and 8 bases lay outside the gene matches. Germline CDR1 reads SGDLS; CDR2 reads YYNGEE. Here the CDR3 reads CASSAQTGGEHIQYF. The CDR3 DNA is TGTGCCAGCAGCGCCCAGACAGGGGGCGAGCACATTCAGTACTTC.

This chain joins TRBV19 and TRBJ2-7; D perhaps matches TRBD2 (5 bases). The CDR3 has 13 amino acids. The V end lost 4 bases, the J end lost 2 bases, and 9 bases lay between the germline ends. Germline CDR1 and CDR2: LNHDA and SQIVND (reference sequence). In DNA, the CDR3 is TGTGCCAGTAGTAAAGAGACTACCTACGAGCAGTACTTC. Its protein is CASSKETTYEQYF.

The rearrangement links TRBV9 to TRBJ1-1, with D possibly TRBD1 on 6 matching bases. The CDR3 is 15 amino acids. V was pared by 2 bases and J by 2 bases, with 13 bases between. Germline V lookup: CDR1 SGDLS, CDR2 YYNGEE. The CDR3 nucleotides read TGTGCCAGCAGCGTCCAGGGGAGTCCAAACACTGAAGCTTTCTTT. As protein: CASSVQGSPNTEAFF.